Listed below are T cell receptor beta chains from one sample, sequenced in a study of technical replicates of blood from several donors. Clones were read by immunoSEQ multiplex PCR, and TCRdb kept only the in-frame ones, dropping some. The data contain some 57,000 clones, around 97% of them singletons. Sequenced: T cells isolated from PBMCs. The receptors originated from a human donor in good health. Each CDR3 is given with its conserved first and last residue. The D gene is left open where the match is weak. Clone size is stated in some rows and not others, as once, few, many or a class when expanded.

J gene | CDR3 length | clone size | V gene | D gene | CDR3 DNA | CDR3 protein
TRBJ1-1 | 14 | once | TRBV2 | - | TGTGCCAGCTTGACGGAGATGGTGAACACTGAAGCTTTCTTT | CASLTEMVNTEAFF
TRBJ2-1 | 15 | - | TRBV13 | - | TGTGCCAGCAGCTTAGAATCCCGGGAGTTAGGTGAGCAGTTCTTC | CASSLESRELGEQFF
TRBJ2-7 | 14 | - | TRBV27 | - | TGTGCCAGCAGTTTATCTAGCGCCCCCTACGAGCAGTACTTC | CASSLSSAPYEQYF
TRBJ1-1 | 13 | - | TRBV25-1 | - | TGTGCCAGCAGTATATGGGGCAACACTGAAGCTTTCTTT | CASSIWGNTEAFF
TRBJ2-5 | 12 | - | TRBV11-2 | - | TGTGCCAGCAGCTTATATGGGGAGGCCCAGTACTTC | CASSLYGEAQYF
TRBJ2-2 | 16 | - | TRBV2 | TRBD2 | TGTGCCAGCCAGACTAGCGGGAGTGTACGCACCGGGGAGCTGTTTTTT | CASQTSGSVRTGELFF
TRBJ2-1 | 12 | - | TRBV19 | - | TGTGCCAGTAGTACCCAGTCCAATGAGCAGTTCTTC | CASSTQSNEQFF
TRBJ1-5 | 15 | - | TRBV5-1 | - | TGCGCCAGCAGCTCCGCAGGTGATAGCAATCAGCCCCAGCATTTT | CASSSAGDSNQPQHF
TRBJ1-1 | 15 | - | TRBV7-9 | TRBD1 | TGTGCCAGCAGCTCAACCCGGACAGGCCCCACTGAAGCTTTCTTT | CASSSTRTGPTEAFF
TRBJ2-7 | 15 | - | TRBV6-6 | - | TGTGCCAGCAGTTATTTACAGGGAATATCCTACGAGCAGTACTTC | CASSYLQGISYEQYF
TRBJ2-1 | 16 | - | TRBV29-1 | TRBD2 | TGCAGCGTTGATGCCCCCCCTGCGGGAGCGGGAAATGAGCAGTTCTTC | CSVDAPPAGAGNEQFF
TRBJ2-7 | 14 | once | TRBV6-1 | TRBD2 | TGTGCCAGCCGGCTAGCGGGAGGCTCCTACGAGCAGTACTTC | CASRLAGGSYEQYF
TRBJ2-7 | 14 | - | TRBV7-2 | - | TGTGCCAGCAGCCTCAACTCAAATTCCTACGAGCAGTACTTC | CASSLNSNSYEQYF
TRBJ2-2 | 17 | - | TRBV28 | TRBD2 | TGTGCCAGCACCGTAGGACTAGCGGAAGCGAACACCGGGGAGCTGTTTTTT | CASTVGLAEANTGELFF
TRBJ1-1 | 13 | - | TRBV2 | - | TGTGCCAGCATAAGGGGAGGGAACACTGAAGCTTTCTTT | CASIRGGNTEAFF
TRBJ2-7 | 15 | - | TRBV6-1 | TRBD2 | TGTGCCAGCAGTGAAGTCAGCGGGGGTTCCTACGAGCAGTACTTC | CASSEVSGGSYEQYF
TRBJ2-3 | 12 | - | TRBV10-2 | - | TGCGCCAGCACCCCGCAGGGGGATACGCAGTATTTT | CASTPQGDTQYF
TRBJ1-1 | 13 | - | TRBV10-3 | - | TGTGCCATCAGAACCAGGGTAGACACTGAAGCTTTCTTT | CAIRTRVDTEAFF
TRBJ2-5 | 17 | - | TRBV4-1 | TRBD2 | TGCGCCAGCAGCCAAGAGACTAGCGGGAGGGGACAAGAGACCCAGTACTTC | CASSQETSGRGQETQYF
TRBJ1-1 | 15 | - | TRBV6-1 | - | TGTGCCAGCAGTGGACAGCTACTAATGAACACTGAAGCTTTCTTT | CASSGQLLMNTEAFF
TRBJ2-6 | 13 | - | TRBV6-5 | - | TGTGCCAGCAGCCGCTCTGGGGCCAACGTCCTGACTTTC | CASSRSGANVLTF
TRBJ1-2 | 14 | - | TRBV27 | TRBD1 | TGTGCCAGCAGCGACCGAGGGGGCACCTATGGCTACACCTTC | CASSDRGGTYGYTF
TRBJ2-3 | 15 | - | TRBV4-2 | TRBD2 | TGTGCCAGCAGCCAAGGACTAGCGGGCACAGATACGCAGTATTTT | CASSQGLAGTDTQYF
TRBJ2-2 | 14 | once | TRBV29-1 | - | TGCAGCGTTATTTCGGGGATGGGTACCGGGGAGCTGTTTTTT | CSVISGMGTGELFF
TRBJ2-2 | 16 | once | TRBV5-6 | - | TGTGCCAGCAGCCTCCTCAGCAGACTCAACACCGGGGAGCTGTTTTTT | CASSLLSRLNTGELFF
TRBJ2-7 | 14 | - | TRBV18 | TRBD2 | TGTGCCAGCTCGGCCTTAGCGGGAGCCTACGAGCAGTACTTC | CASSALAGAYEQYF
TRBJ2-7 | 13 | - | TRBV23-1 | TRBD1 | TGCGCCAGCACCAGGGACAGGGGGCCCCGGGGTGGCTTC | CASTRDRGPRGGF
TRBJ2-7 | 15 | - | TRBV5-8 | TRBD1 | TGTGCCAGCAGCTTTTGGCAGGGGGAACTCTACGAGCAGTACTTC | CASSFWQGELYEQYF
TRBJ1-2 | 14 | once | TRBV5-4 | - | TGTGCCAGCAGCTTGTTTGGACAGATCTATGGCTACACCTTC | CASSLFGQIYGYTF
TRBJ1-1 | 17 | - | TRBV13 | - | TGTGCCAGCAGCTTAGAATCGCGGGGGTTTTATGGCACTGAAGCTTTCTTT | CASSLESRGFYGTEAFF
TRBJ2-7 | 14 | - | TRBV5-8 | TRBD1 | TGTGCCAGCAGTTCCGGGACAGGATACTACGAGCAGTACTTC | CASSSGTGYYEQYF
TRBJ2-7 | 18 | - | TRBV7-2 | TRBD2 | TGTGCCAGCAGCCGGTGGGATACTAGCGGTACTAACTCCTACGAGCAGTACTTC | CASSRWDTSGTNSYEQYF
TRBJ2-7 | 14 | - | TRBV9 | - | TGTGCCAGCAGCGTAGGAAGCGATTCCTACGAGCAGTACTTC | CASSVGSDSYEQYF
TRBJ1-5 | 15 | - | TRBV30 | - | TGTGCCTGGAGTGACGGGACAACGACTTCTCAGCCCCAGCATTTT | CAWSDGTTTSQPQHF
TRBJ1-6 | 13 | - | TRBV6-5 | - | TGTGCCAGCAGATACGATACAGGGTCACCCCTCCACTTT | CASRYDTGSPLHF
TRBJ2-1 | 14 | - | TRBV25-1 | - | TGTGCCAGCAGTGAACATGGGGGGAGAAATGAGCAGTTCTTC | CASSEHGGRNEQFF
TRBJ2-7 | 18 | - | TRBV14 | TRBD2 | TGTGCCAGCGCAATACAGGCCTACCAGCGGGGGAACTCCTACGAGCAGTACTTC | CASAIQAYQRGNSYEQYF